A selection of T cell receptor beta chains follows, all from one sample in a study of blood T cells in healthy people across ages. A single record per CDR3 protein comes from TCRdb applying MiXCR to the 5' RACE reads. The sample has 800,000 to 1,000,000 distinct CDR3 sequences, around 48% seen once; the top ten hold about an eighth. Sequences were obtained from blood. The receptors here all came from a man aged 25-45 years in good health. CDR3s include the opening cysteine and the closing phenylalanine or tryptophan. D genes are given only for firm matches. Clone size, where shown, is once, few, many, or a class for clones that have expanded.

v_gene: TRBV4-2
j_gene: TRBJ2-7
d_gene: TRBD1
abundance: -
CDR3aa: CASSQALTGDYEQYF
CDR3nt: TGTGCCAGCAGCCAAGCCCTGACAGGGGATTACGAGCAGTACTTC

v_gene: TRBV6-6
j_gene: TRBJ1-2
d_gene: TRBD1
abundance: few
CDR3aa: CASSYRDSLYGYTF
CDR3nt: TGTGCCAGCAGTTACCGGGACAGCCTCTATGGCTACACCTTC

v_gene: TRBV9
j_gene: TRBJ2-1
d_gene: TRBD2
abundance: -
CDR3aa: CASSVSPLGRTDPLAGARYNEQFF
CDR3nt: TGTGCCAGCAGCGTATCCCCGCTCGGTCGGACAGATCCGCTAGCGGGGGCCAGGTACAATGAGCAGTTCTTC

v_gene: TRBV6-5
j_gene: TRBJ2-1
d_gene: -
abundance: once
CDR3aa: CASRTTQETQFF
CDR3nt: TGTGCCAGTCGGACGACCCAAGAGACCCAGTTCTTC

v_gene: TRBV7-2
j_gene: TRBJ1-6
d_gene: TRBD1
abundance: -
CDR3aa: CASSLDRSPPLHF
CDR3nt: TGTGCCAGCAGCCTGGACAGGAGCCCACCCCTCCACTTT

v_gene: TRBV6-5
j_gene: TRBJ2-1
d_gene: -
abundance: -
CDR3aa: CASTRELLSEQFF
CDR3nt: TGTGCCAGCACCAGGGAGTTATTGAGTGAGCAGTTCTTC

v_gene: TRBV2
j_gene: TRBJ1-2
d_gene: TRBD1
abundance: -
CDR3aa: CASKTGGEGYTF
CDR3nt: TGTGCCAGCAAAACAGGGGGCGAAGGCTACACCTTC

v_gene: TRBV7-2
j_gene: TRBJ1-2
d_gene: TRBD1
abundance: -
CDR3aa: CASSLGTVGYTF
CDR3nt: TGTGCCAGCAGCTTGGGGACAGTCGGCTACACCTTC

v_gene: TRBV7-2
j_gene: TRBJ2-4
d_gene: -
abundance: -
CDR3aa: CASRSGGSAKNIQYF
CDR3nt: TGTGCCAGCCGCTCCGGGGGCTCAGCCAAAAACATTCAGTACTTC

v_gene: TRBV20-1
j_gene: TRBJ1-5
d_gene: -
abundance: few
CDR3aa: CSARGSSNQPQHF
CDR3nt: TGCAGTGCTAGGGGGAGTAGCAATCAGCCCCAGCATTTT

v_gene: TRBV5-1
j_gene: TRBJ2-3
d_gene: -
abundance: many
CDR3aa: CASSLGGAADTQYF
CDR3nt: TGTGCCAGCAGCTTGGGGGGCGCCGCAGATACGCAGTATTTT

v_gene: TRBV3-1
j_gene: TRBJ2-5
d_gene: -
abundance: few
CDR3aa: CASSQVGSYGGTQYF
CDR3nt: TGTGCCAGCAGCCAAGTAGGGAGCTACGGAGGGACCCAGTACTTC

v_gene: TRBV4-3
j_gene: TRBJ2-3
d_gene: TRBD2
abundance: many
CDR3aa: CASSLGLADTQYF
CDR3nt: TGCGCCAGCAGCCTTGGACTAGCGGATACGCAGTATTTT

v_gene: TRBV4-1
j_gene: TRBJ2-5
d_gene: TRBD2
abundance: -
CDR3aa: CASSQVVAGGQETQYF
CDR3nt: TGCGCCAGCAGCCAAGTTGTAGCGGGGGGCCAAGAGACCCAGTACTTC

v_gene: TRBV7-9
j_gene: TRBJ2-7
d_gene: -
abundance: few
CDR3aa: CASSFDLAGFEQYF
CDR3nt: TGTGCCAGCAGCTTCGATTTGGCGGGGTTCGAGCAGTACTTC

v_gene: TRBV7-3
j_gene: TRBJ2-3
d_gene: TRBD2
abundance: -
CDR3aa: CASSLIGGGADTQYF
CDR3nt: TGTGCCAGCAGCTTAATAGGCGGGGGGGCGGATACGCAGTATTTT

v_gene: TRBV7-3
j_gene: TRBJ2-7
d_gene: -
abundance: few
CDR3aa: CASSASTDSYEQYF
CDR3nt: TGTGCCAGCAGCGCCTCGACAGACTCCTACGAGCAGTACTTC

v_gene: TRBV4-1
j_gene: TRBJ1-4
d_gene: TRBD1
abundance: few
CDR3aa: CASSQGQGREKLFF
CDR3nt: TGCGCCAGCAGCCAGGGACAGGGCCGAGAAAAACTGTTTTTT

v_gene: TRBV6-2/TRBV6-3
j_gene: TRBJ2-3
d_gene: TRBD2
abundance: -
CDR3aa: CASNSRGGEADTQYF
CDR3nt: TGTGCCAGCAATTCGCGGGGGGGCGAGGCAGATACGCAGTATTTT

v_gene: TRBV28
j_gene: TRBJ2-5
d_gene: -
abundance: -
CDR3aa: CASSLLGTERETQYF
CDR3nt: TGTGCCAGCAGTTTATTAGGGACCGAACGAGAGACCCAGTACTTC

v_gene: TRBV5-6
j_gene: TRBJ2-1
d_gene: -
abundance: -
CDR3aa: CASRAGSVNEQFF
CDR3nt: TGTGCCAGCAGGGCCGGGTCGGTCAATGAGCAGTTCTTC

v_gene: TRBV4-2
j_gene: TRBJ1-5
d_gene: -
abundance: -
CDR3aa: CASSQMTDSNQPQHF
CDR3nt: TGTGCCAGCAGCCAAATGACAGATAGCAATCAGCCCCAGCATTTT

v_gene: TRBV6-6
j_gene: TRBJ1-2
d_gene: -
abundance: -
CDR3aa: CASSYSTGGGYTF
CDR3nt: TGTGCCAGCAGTTACTCGACTGGGGGTGGCTACACCTTC

v_gene: TRBV7-2
j_gene: TRBJ2-3
d_gene: TRBD2
abundance: -
CDR3aa: CASSLMLAGKSSLGTDTQYF
CDR3nt: TGTGCCAGCAGCTTAATGCTAGCGGGAAAGTCATCCCTTGGCACAGATACGCAGTATTTT

v_gene: TRBV9
j_gene: TRBJ2-2
d_gene: TRBD2
abundance: -
CDR3aa: CASSVRGGAGELFF
CDR3nt: TGTGCCAGCAGCGTACGGGGGGGTGCCGGGGAGCTGTTTTTT

v_gene: TRBV10-3
j_gene: TRBJ1-2
d_gene: -
abundance: many
CDR3aa: CAISEGEQENYGYTF
CDR3nt: TGTGCCATCAGTGAGGGAGAACAGGAGAACTATGGCTACACCTTC

v_gene: TRBV7-2
j_gene: TRBJ2-5
d_gene: -
abundance: few
CDR3aa: CASSAEPGRQETQYF
CDR3nt: TGTGCCAGCAGCGCGGAGCCAGGCCGTCAAGAGACCCAGTACTTC

v_gene: TRBV4-1
j_gene: TRBJ2-7
d_gene: -
abundance: few
CDR3aa: CASSQVEGASYEQYF
CDR3nt: TGCGCCAGCAGCCAGGTGGAGGGGGCTTCCTACGAGCAGTACTTC

v_gene: TRBV29-1
j_gene: TRBJ1-2
d_gene: -
abundance: few
CDR3aa: CSVADGAYGYTF
CDR3nt: TGCAGCGTTGCGGATGGAGCCTATGGCTACACCTTC